The clone carrying this T cell receptor (beta chain) has ten or more counts. Its antigen remains unidentified. The sample belongs to a study of human T cells and chemical hapten exposure. Study information: The patients were mostly female; they had alopecia areata, totalis or universalis. Findings and limits, study-wide: Patch test score rose with PT1 expanded TCRs, significant at 8, 16, 32, not 4.

Time point here: patch test 1, 2 weeks after DPC sensitization. Treatment meaning: therapeutic diphenylcyclopropenone sensitization with weekly scalp DPC. Germline V gene sequence: CDR1 DFQATT, CDR2 SNEGSKA (reference sequence). This CDR3 contains 15 residues. V shed 0 bases and J shed 4 bases, with 13 bases lying between them. Each CDR3 protein is one row after TCRdb ran MiXCR on the RACE reads. The sample includes approximately 110,000 distinct CDR3 sequences, roughly 11% seen only once; the top ten take 3.5%. This TCR was recovered from a woman aged 40-49 years with alopecia areata. Some clones in this sample may be carry-over from other donors' samples. Sequenced here: whole blood, sampled in connection with sensitization to the hapten diphenylcyclopropenone (DPC). The gene calls are TRBV20-1 and TRBJ2-1; TRBD2 might be the D (6 bases). The CDR3 loop is CSARDSSGRYNEQFF. The CDR3 DNA reads TGCAGTGCTAGAGATAGTTCGGGGAGGTACAATGAGCAGTTCTTC.